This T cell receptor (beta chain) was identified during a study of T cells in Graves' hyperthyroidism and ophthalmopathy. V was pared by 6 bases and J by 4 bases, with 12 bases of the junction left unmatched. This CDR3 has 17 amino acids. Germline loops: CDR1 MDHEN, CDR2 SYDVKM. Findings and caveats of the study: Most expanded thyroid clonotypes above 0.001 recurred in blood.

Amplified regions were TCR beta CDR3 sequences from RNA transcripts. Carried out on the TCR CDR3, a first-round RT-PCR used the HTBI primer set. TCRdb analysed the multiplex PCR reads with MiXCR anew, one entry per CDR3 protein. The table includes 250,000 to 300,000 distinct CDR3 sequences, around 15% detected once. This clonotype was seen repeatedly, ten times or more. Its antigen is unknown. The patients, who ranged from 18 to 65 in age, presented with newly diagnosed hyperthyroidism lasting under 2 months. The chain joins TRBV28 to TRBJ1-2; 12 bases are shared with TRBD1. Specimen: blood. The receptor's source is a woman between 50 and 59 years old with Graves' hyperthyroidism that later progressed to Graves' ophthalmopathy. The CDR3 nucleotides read TGTGCCAGCAGCCAACCAGGGACAGGGGGCGTCGGCTATGGCTACACCTTC. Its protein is CASSQPGTGGVGYGYTF.